The 26 T cell receptor beta chains below were found in one sample sequenced in a study of control samples from healthy donors and cancer patients. The table came from immunoSEQ multiplex PCR; TCRdb's copy has only in-frame clones and leaves some out. The sample holds over 150,000 clones, 85% to 95% seen once. Sequencing was carried out using blood. These receptors all come from a man between 18 and 29 years old in good health.

This sequence joins TRBV5-8 and TRBJ1-6, with 10 nucleotides matching TRBD1. The germline V gene encodes CDR1 SGHTS and CDR2 YDEGEE. The junction had 4 bases not matched to a gene; V was cut back by 3 bases and J by 7 bases. The CDR3 is 15 residues long. The CDR3, as DNA: TGTGCCAGCAGCTCGTGGGGACAGGGGAATTCACCCCTCCACTTT. It yields the protein CASSSWGQGNSPLHF.

Concerning this clone itself: This same CDR3 is encoded by further DNA sequences in the sample. The V gene is TRBV19, the J gene TRBJ2-3; 9 nucleotides agree with TRBD2. V was clipped by 0 bases and J by 0 bases; unmatched bases: 1. The CDR3 totals 16 residues. In germline, CDR1 is LNHDA, CDR2 SQIVND (reference sequence). CDR3 sequence reads: CASSIEAGGSTDTQYF. In DNA form, the CDR3 reads TGTGCCAGTAGTATAGAAGCGGGGGGTAGCACAGATACGCAGTATTTT.

V gene TRBV6-1 combines with J gene TRBJ1-1; D unresolved. V lost 0 bases and J lost 8, with 10 bases in between. The CDR3 loop spans 13 amino acids. Germline CDR1 reads MNHNS; CDR2 reads SASEGT. The CDR3 DNA is TGTGCCAGCAGTGAAGCGGTGGACCTAGAAGCTTTCTTT. This encodes CASSEAVDLEAFF.

This chain uses TRBV19 with TRBJ2-6, with TRBD1 identical over 8 bases. Germline CDR1 reads LNHDA; CDR2 reads SQIVND (reference sequence). The ends lost 5 bases at V and 2 bases at J; junction bases unmatched: 5. CDR3 size: 16 residues. DNA for the CDR3: TGTGCCAGTAGTCGGCGGACAGGGACTGGGGCCAACGTCCTGACTTTC. Translating gives CASSRRTGTGANVLTF.

This sequence joins TRBV4-1 and TRBJ2-7, with TRBD2 identical over 11 bases. Germline V gene sequence: CDR1 MGHRA, CDR2 YSYEKL. The CDR3 has 17 amino acids. Trimming at V came to 4 bases and at J to 3 bases, leaving 11 bases not matched to a gene. As DNA, the CDR3 is TGCGCCAGCAGCCGCTTTAGCGGGGGGGCCACCGACTACGAGCAGTACTTC. Translated, it gives CASSRFSGGATDYEQYF.

The chain is built from TRBV19 and TRBJ2-2; 12 nucleotides agree with TRBD2. The CDR3 has 21 residues. CDR1 is LNHDA, CDR2 SQIVND, per germline (reference sequence). Trimming took 8 bases from V and 0 from J; bases not matched to a gene: 19. In DNA form, the CDR3 reads TGTGCCAGTGCAAGACAGGGTACTAGCGGGGGGATCATAACGAACACCGGGGAGCTGTTTTTT. Its translation is CASARQGTSGGIITNTGELFF.

J is TRBJ2-2 and V is TRBV5-4; TRBD2 matches at 8 bases. The germline V gene encodes CDR1 SGHNT and CDR2 YYREEE (reference sequence). V was pared by 5 bases and J by 6 bases, with 12 bases of the junction left unmatched. The CDR3 is 16 amino acids. The CDR3 here is CASREASGGHAGELFF. CDR3 sequence (DNA): TGTGCCAGCAGGGAGGCCAGCGGGGGACACGCCGGGGAGCTGTTTTTT.

The J gene is TRBJ2-1, the V gene TRBV5-1; TRBD2 matches 11 bases. Germline V gene sequence: CDR1 SGHRS, CDR2 YFSETQ. The CDR3 has 15 amino acids. V was pared by 4 bases and J by 8 bases, with 8 bases of the junction left unmatched. Here the CDR3 DNA reads TGCGCCAGCAGCCCCCCTAGCGGGGGGCCCGATGAGCAGTTCTTC. This encodes CASSPPSGGPDEQFF.

In regard to this clone: Other nucleotide sequences in the sample specify the same CDR3. The V gene is TRBV18, the J gene TRBJ1-5; no clear D gene. The V gene's germline CDR1 is KGHSH and CDR2 LQKENI. The CDR3 contains 12 residues. Trimming stripped 2 bases from V and 2 bases from J, with 1 base between. The CDR3 sequence: CASSPGNQPQHF. Here the CDR3 DNA reads TGTGCCAGCTCACCAGGCAATCAGCCCCAGCATTTT.

The V and J genes are TRBV24-1 and TRBJ2-3; D is undetermined. Germline V CDR1 and CDR2: KGHDR, SFDVKD. This CDR3 has 15 residues. V lost 4 bases and J lost 4, with 14 bases in between. In DNA, the CDR3 is TGTGCCACCAGTGAGGGCTCATACCGGGCAGATACGCAGTATTTT. Protein sequence: CATSEGSYRADTQYF.

This rearrangement joins TRBV30 to TRBJ1-2; TRBD1 matches at 7 bases. V shed 2 bases and J 7 bases; nucleotides not matched to a gene: 7. The CDR3 has 13 residues. CDR1 and CDR2 from the germline V gene are GTSNPN and SVGIG (reference sequence). The CDR3 protein is CAWSLTGVSGYTF. The CDR3 bases are TGTGCCTGGAGTTTAACAGGGGTTAGTGGCTACACCTTC.

The chain links TRBV12-3 or TRBV12-4 to TRBJ2-2, with no clear D. V lost 6 bases, J lost 6 bases, and 8 bases lay in between. This CDR3 has 12 residues. The CDR3 protein is CASSMGPGELFF. The CDR3 DNA follows: TGTGCCAGCAGCATGGGTCCCGGGGAGCTGTTTTTT.

The CDR3 sequence is CASSLSGRDYGYTF. The CDR3 region has the DNA TGTGCCAGCAGCTTATCGGGCAGGGACTATGGCTACACCTTC. The chain couples TRBV7-9 to TRBJ1-2; D is possibly TRBD1 (5 bases). The ends were cut back, 2 bases at V and 3 bases at J, with 10 bases in the middle. The CDR3 contains 14 residues. Germline CDR1 reads SEHNR; CDR2 reads FQNEAQ (reference sequence).

V is TRBV3-1 (or the pseudogene TRBV3-2) and J is TRBJ2-2, with TRBD2 matching 7 bases. This CDR3 spans 16 amino acids. J gave up 4 bases and V 4 bases, and 9 bases lay outside the gene matches. The V gene's germline CDR1 is LGHDT and CDR2 YNNKEL (reference sequence). This CDR3 reads CASSRWQGGPTGELFF. CDR3 sequence (DNA): TGTGCCAGCAGCCGCTGGCAGGGAGGGCCCACCGGGGAGCTGTTTTTT.

The CDR3 region is CASSLARAVYNSPLHF. CDR3 coding DNA: TGTGCCAGCAGCTTAGCACGCGCAGTCTATAATTCACCCCTCCACTTT. The chain combines TRBV7-6 with TRBJ1-6, with D unresolved. The CDR3 is 16 amino acids. The V gene's germline CDR1 is SGHVS and CDR2 FNYEAQ. With 0 bases removed from V and 3 bases from J, the gap between germline ends came to 9 bases. The complete variable domain, with remaining parts taken from reference TRBV7-6 and TRBJ1-6, reads GAGVSQSPRYKVTKRGQDVALRCDPISGHVSLYWYRQALGQGPEFLTYFNYEAQQDKSGLPNDRFSAERPEGSISTLTIQRTEQRDSAMYRCASSLARAVYNSPLHFGNGTRLTVT.

The chain recombines TRBV4-1 with TRBJ1-1; D may be TRBD1 (6 bases). Trimming removed 3 bases at V and 3 bases at J, with 14 bases between. The germline gives CDR1 MGHRA, CDR2 YSYEKL. CDR3 length: 15 residues. For the CDR3, the DNA is TGCGCCAGCAGCCAGAGAACAGGGTTTGACACTGAAGCTTTCTTT. Amino acids: CASSQRTGFDTEAFF.

The chain recombines TRBV5-8 with TRBJ1-2, with D perhaps TRBD1 (6 bases). The CDR3 has 14 residues. Deletions cut 3 bases from V and 3 bases from J, with 12 bases between. Germline V gives CDR1 SGHTS, CDR2 YDEGEE. CDR3 DNA: TGTGCCAGCAGCTCGGACAGACCTCACTATGGCTACACCTTC. As protein: CASSSDRPHYGYTF. Drawing the rest from reference TRBV5-8 and TRBJ1-2, the complete variable domain is EAGVTQSPTHLIKTRGQQATLRCSPISGHTSVYWYQQALGLGLQFLLWYDEGEERNRGNFPPRFSGRQFPNYSSELNVNALELEDSALYLCASSSDRPHYGYTFGSGTRLTVV.

J is TRBJ1-4 and V is TRBV5-4; TRBD1 matches 7 bases. This CDR3 is 14 amino acids long. From germline, CDR1 is SGHNT and CDR2 YYREEE (reference sequence). The V segment lost 2 bases and the J segment 4 bases; nucleotides outside the gene matches: 2. CDR3 sequence: CASSLGGGNEKLFF. In nucleotides, the CDR3 is TGTGCCAGCAGCTTAGGGGGCGGTAATGAAAAACTGTTTTTT.

J is TRBJ2-7 and V is TRBV6-5; 9 bases line up with TRBD1. Germline V lookup: CDR1 MNHEY, CDR2 SVGAGI. V was clipped by 11 bases and J by 7 bases; unmatched bases: 15. The CDR3 runs to 14 residues. The DNA for the CDR3 is TGTGCCGGTGAACAGGGGGCATCTTCGGGGGAGCAGTACTTC. Translation gives CAGEQGASSGEQYF.

The CDR3 DNA follows: TGTGCCAGCAGACTTAGCGGGGGGGCCCCCTACGAGCAGTACTTC. Translation: CASRLSGGAPYEQYF. The chain recombines TRBV6-6 with TRBJ2-7; 11 bases fit TRBD2. CDR1 MNHNY and CDR2 SVGAGI come from the germline V gene (reference sequence). V was clipped by 6 bases and J by 2 bases; unmatched bases: 6. The CDR3 consists of 15 residues.

The chain couples TRBV7-2 to TRBJ1-3; no definite D call. V lost 0 bases and J lost 0, with 9 bases in between. The germline V gene encodes CDR1 SGHTA and CDR2 FQGNSA. The CDR3 is 16 residues long. The CDR3 is CASSLALAFSGNTIYF. The CDR3 coding sequence is TGTGCCAGCAGCTTAGCCTTGGCCTTCTCTGGAAACACCATATATTTT.

This clone has just one count. The gene calls are TRBV19 and TRBJ1-6; the D is unclear. Per the germline V gene, CDR1 is LNHDA and CDR2 is SQIVND (reference sequence). The V end lost 6 bases, the J end lost 7 bases, and 10 bases lay between the germline ends. CDR3 size: 13 residues. Here the CDR3 reads CASSRTDNSPLHF. The DNA for the CDR3 is TGTGCCAGTAGCAGGACCGACAATTCACCCCTCCACTTT.

The V gene is TRBV19, the J gene TRBJ1-3; D gene unclear. Germline V gene data show CDR1 as LNHDA and CDR2 as SQIVND (reference sequence). The CDR3 is 16 residues long. Trimming took 1 base from V and 0 from J, leaving 10 bases between them. CDR3: CASSIGEVHSGNTIYF. In DNA form, the CDR3 reads TGTGCCAGTAGTATAGGGGAAGTCCACTCTGGAAACACCATATATTTT.

The sample holds one count of this clone. The V gene is TRBV19, the J gene TRBJ1-5; D gene unclear. The CDR3 extends over 17 amino acids. The ends were cut back, 0 bases at V and 0 bases at J, with 12 bases in the middle. Germline-derived CDR1 and CDR2 are LNHDA and SQIVND (reference sequence). Here the CDR3 DNA reads TGTGCCAGTAGTATAGATCATGAAGGATATAGCAATCAGCCCCAGCATTTT. It codes for CASSIDHEGYSNQPQHF. The full variable domain, completed using reference TRBV19 and TRBJ1-5, is DGGITQSPKYLFRKEGQNVTLSCEQNLNHDAMYWYRQDPGQGLRLIYYSQIVNDFQKGDIAEGYSVSREKKESFPLTVTSAQKNPTAFYLCASSIDHEGYSNQPQHFGDGTRLSIL.

The V call is TRBV29-1, the J call TRBJ2-3, with 7 bases that match TRBD2. Germline V gene lookup returns CDR1 SQVTM and CDR2 ANQGSEA. The CDR3 is made up of 15 amino acids. J lost 4 bases, V lost 3 bases, and 10 bases had no gene match. The CDR3 here is CSVDGVASGADTQYF. CDR3 DNA sequence: TGCAGCGTTGATGGGGTGGCTAGCGGCGCAGATACGCAGTATTTT.

The genes are TRBV4-1 and TRBJ1-1; D may be TRBD1 (6 bases). Germline V gene sequence: CDR1 MGHRA, CDR2 YSYEKL. The CDR3 sequence is 15 residues long. The V end lost 1 base, the J end lost 5 bases, and 14 bases lay between the germline ends. The CDR3 reads CASSQVQGGGTEAFF. DNA for the CDR3: TGCGCCAGCAGCCAAGTACAGGGAGGCGGGACTGAAGCTTTCTTT.